A single sample is the source of the 24 T cell receptor beta chains below, sequenced in a study of CD8 T cells in Susac syndrome. Random hexamers were used to reverse transcribe an amount of roughly 0.5 to 1 ug RNA. TCRdb used MiXCR to reprocess the immunoSEQ multiplex PCR reads, holding one entry per CDR3 protein. The sample yields 95,000 to 150,000 distinct CDR3 sequences, over 90% seen once. The specimen was CD8+ T cells from PBMCs. The receptors were gathered from a human donor with multiple sclerosis.

The chain couples TRBV20-1 to TRBJ1-5; no clear D. Trimming stripped 1 base from V and 0 bases from J, with 10 bases between. Germline V gene lookup returns CDR1 DFQATT and CDR2 SNEGSKA (reference sequence). The CDR3 is 15 amino acids. Here the CDR3 DNA reads TGCAGTGCTAGAGTACCAGGCTATAGCAATCAGCCCCAGCATTTT. Translated: CSARVPGYSNQPQHF.

V gene TRBV19 combines with J gene TRBJ2-7, with D tentatively TRBD1 (6 bases). Germline V gene sequence: CDR1 LNHDA, CDR2 SQIVND (reference sequence). The CDR3 length is 14 residues. V was cut by 1 base and J by 4 bases, with 11 bases left in between. The CDR3 region has the DNA TGTGCCAGTAGTATAGGGCAGGGGAATTACGAGCAGTACTTC. As protein: CASSIGQGNYEQYF.

The chain combines TRBV5-4 with TRBJ1-4; D remains ambiguous. This CDR3 has 13 amino acids. Trimming removed 0 bases from V and 5 bases from J, with 5 bases in between. Germline-derived CDR1 and CDR2 are SGHNT and YYREEE (reference sequence). This CDR3 reads CASSLGRNEKLFF. DNA for the CDR3: TGTGCCAGCAGCTTGGGACGGAATGAAAAACTGTTTTTT.

The chain couples TRBV7-9 to TRBJ2-2; D is unclear. This CDR3 is built from 17 residues. The V and J ends lost 5 bases and 0 bases respectively, with 16 bases between them. CDR1 and CDR2 from the germline V gene are SEHNR and FQNEAQ (reference sequence). CDR3 amino acids: CASSQLDLGPNTGELFF. The CDR3 DNA reads TGTGCCAGCAGCCAACTCGATCTGGGCCCGAACACCGGGGAGCTGTTTTTT.

This chain joins TRBV23-1 and TRBJ2-2; 9 bases agree with TRBD2. TRBV23-1 carries the ORF label, with uncertain function. There are 15 residues in the CDR3. V was pared by 2 bases and J by 6 bases, with 4 bases of the junction left unmatched. The CDR3 spells CASSQGTSPAGELFF. CDR3 bases: TGCGCCAGCAGTCAAGGGACTAGCCCGGCCGGGGAGCTGTTTTTT.

This sequence joins TRBV7-9 and TRBJ2-1; D unresolved. Looked up from germline, CDR1 is SEHNR and CDR2 is FQNEAQ (reference sequence). The germline V and J ends were trimmed by 8 bases and 7 bases, with 12 bases remaining between them. This CDR3 has 12 residues. The CDR3 sequence is CASPPLPNEQFF. CDR3 DNA: TGTGCCAGCCCCCCCCTCCCGAATGAGCAGTTCTTC.

The J gene is TRBJ1-1, the V gene TRBV13; 10 positions agree with TRBD1. Trimming removed 5 bases from V and 0 bases from J; junction bases left unmatched: 9. The CDR3 consists of 17 residues. In germline, CDR1 is PRHDT, CDR2 FYEKMQ (reference sequence). DNA for the CDR3: TGTGCCAGCAGCCCAGGACAGGGGGTGAGAGTGAACACTGAAGCTTTCTTT. Protein sequence: CASSPGQGVRVNTEAFF. Filled out from reference TRBV13 and TRBJ1-1, the complete variable domain reads AAGVIQSPRHLIKEKRETATLKCYPIPRHDTVYWYQQGPGQDPQFLISFYEKMQSDKGSIPDRFSAQQFSDYHSELNMSSLELGDSALYFCASSPGQGVRVNTEAFFGQGTRLTVV.

V usage is TRBV7-9 and J usage is TRBJ2-1, with D perhaps TRBD2 (5 bases). The CDR3 contains 13 residues. Between the trimmed V and J ends, which lost 6 bases and 6 bases, there was a span of 12 bases. The germline V gene has CDR1 SEHNR and CDR2 FQNEAQ (reference sequence). The CDR3 sequence: CASRSGGSNEQFF. Written as DNA, the CDR3 is TGTGCCAGCAGGAGTGGTGGGAGCAATGAGCAGTTCTTC.

This clonotype appeared a few times. The chain uses TRBV7-3 and TRBJ1-1; TRBD1 matches 7 bases. CDR3 length: 15 amino acids. The V and J ends lost 1 base and 0 bases, in that order; junction bases with no gene match: 2. In germline, CDR1 is SGHTA, CDR2 FQGTGA. CDR3 nucleotides: TGTGCCAGCAGCTTAAACAGGGGCATGAACACTGAAGCTTTCTTT. Translation gives CASSLNRGMNTEAFF.

The V call is TRBV23-1, the J call TRBJ2-1; 9 bases map to TRBD1. TRBV23-1 is an open reading frame, and its role is uncertain. Losses at the gene ends were 3 bases for V and 2 bases for J; bases not matched to a gene: 8. This CDR3 is built from 17 residues. CDR3 in amino acids: CASSHGQGNIPYNEQFF. In nucleotides, the CDR3 is TGCGCCAGCAGTCACGGACAGGGGAATATCCCCTACAATGAGCAGTTCTTC.

This rearrangement joins TRBV13 to TRBJ2-7, with a tentative D call TRBD1 (5 bases). The CDR3 has 15 residues. The germline CDR1 and CDR2 sequences are PRHDT and FYEKMQ (reference sequence). Trimming removed 5 bases from V and 3 bases from J, with 17 bases in between. CDR3 in amino acids: CASSAPDRPGYEQYF. The CDR3, as DNA: TGTGCCAGCAGCGCCCCCGACAGACCCGGCTACGAGCAGTACTTC.

This chain joins TRBV27 and TRBJ2-6, with D perhaps assigned TRBD1 or TRBD2 (5 bases each). Germline-derived CDR1 and CDR2 are MNHEY and SMNVEV (reference sequence). The CDR3 covers 17 residues. The germline V and J ends were trimmed by 8 bases and 0 bases, with 17 bases remaining between them. The CDR3 sequence is CASLLSGGRSGANVLTF. For the CDR3, the DNA is TGTGCCAGCCTCCTAAGTGGGGGTCGCTCTGGGGCCAACGTCCTGACTTTC.

This clonotype was recorded only once. This sequence joins TRBV9 and TRBJ1-6; no definite D call. Between the trimmed V and J ends, which lost 3 bases and 5 bases, there was a span of 12 bases. The CDR3 covers 15 residues. The germline V gene has CDR1 SGDLS and CDR2 YYNGEE. CDR3 in DNA: TGTGCCAGCAGCGCAACGCGACACCATAATTCACCCCTCCACTTT. This translates into CASSATRHHNSPLHF.

The table lists this clonotype with a few counts. The rearrangement links TRBV12-5 to TRBJ2-7; the D gene is possibly TRBD2 (6 bases). V was clipped by 6 bases and J by 5 bases, with 11 bases between them. This CDR3 is 12 amino acids long. CDR1 and CDR2 (germline): LGHNT, FRNRAP. The CDR3 region has the DNA TGTGCTAGTGGCTGGGGGGTCCACGAGCAGTACTTC. Its translation: CASGWGVHEQYF.

This rearrangement joins TRBV30 to TRBJ2-3; 9 positions agree with TRBD2. The V and J ends lost 0 bases and 5 bases, in that order; junction bases with no gene match: 3. From germline, CDR1 is GTSNPN and CDR2 SVGIG (reference sequence). This CDR3 has 14 residues. CDR3 amino acids: CAWSVGGGGDTQYF. CDR3 DNA sequence: TGTGCCTGGAGTGTTGGCGGGGGGGGAGATACGCAGTATTTT.

The chain carries TRBV18 and TRBJ2-4; TRBD2 aligns across 9 bases. J gave up 0 bases and V 6 bases, and 3 bases lay outside the gene matches. From germline, CDR1 is KGHSH and CDR2 LQKENI. The CDR3 covers 15 residues. The CDR3 coding sequence is TGTGCCAGCTCCTTAGCGGGAGAAGCCAAAAACATTCAGTACTTC. This sequence encodes CASSLAGEAKNIQYF.

The chain recombines TRBV29-1 with TRBJ2-1, with 8 bases that match TRBD2. V shed 4 bases, J shed 7 bases, and the junction held 6 bases outside the gene matches. The CDR3 runs to 13 residues. CDR1 is SQVTM and CDR2 is ANQGSEA in the germline V gene. Written as DNA, the CDR3 is TGCAGCGTTGCTGGCGGGGGGCGTAATGAGCAGTTCTTC. Translated, it gives CSVAGGGRNEQFF.

The V gene is TRBV28, the J gene TRBJ2-5; D is perhaps TRBD2 (6 bases). The V gene lost 5 bases and the J gene lost 5 bases, with 15 bases spanning the gap. In germline, CDR1 is MDHEN, CDR2 SYDVKM. The CDR3 covers 14 residues. CDR3: CASSNGREDETQYF. Here the CDR3 DNA reads TGTGCCAGCAGTAATGGCAGGGAGGATGAGACCCAGTACTTC.

V and J are TRBV5-6 and TRBJ1-6; D is unresolved. This CDR3 comprises 15 residues. V gave up 0 bases and J gave up 10 bases, with 14 bases separating them. CDR1 SGHDT and CDR2 YYEEEE come from the germline V gene. The CDR3 reads CASSLGAAAGSPLHF. The CDR3 nucleotides are TGTGCCAGCAGCTTGGGTGCAGCCGCCGGGTCACCCCTCCACTTT. Based on the CDR3 plus reference TRBV5-6 and TRBJ1-6, the full variable domain is DAGVTQSPTHLIKTRGQQVTLRCSPKSGHDTVSWYQQALGQGPQFIFQYYEEEERQRGNFPDRFSGHQFPNYSSELNVNALLLGDSALYLCASSLGAAAGSPLHFGNGTRLTVT.

This chain uses TRBV5-1 with TRBJ2-1, with 12 nucleotides matching TRBD1. This CDR3 spans 20 amino acids. Germline lookup yields CDR1 SGHRS and CDR2 YFSETQ. V dropped 2 bases and J dropped 6; count of bases not matched to a gene: 18. CDR3 DNA: TGCGCCAGCAGCTTTTTACCTCGCCGGGACAGGGGGCGAGACCCCAATGAGCAGTTCTTC. Its protein is CASSFLPRRDRGRDPNEQFF.

The chain has TRBV7-2 and TRBJ1-5; unclear D gene. The CDR3 loop spans 18 amino acids. Germline lookup yields CDR1 SGHTA and CDR2 FQGNSA. Between the trimmed V and J ends, which lost 1 base and 2 bases, there was a span of 18 bases. The CDR3 bases are TGTGCCAGCAGCTTAGACTTCGGCTTAAGGCGGGGCAATCAGCCCCAGCATTTT. Translated: CASSLDFGLRRGNQPQHF.

The chain joins TRBV7-6 to TRBJ1-6; 8 nucleotides agree with TRBD1. The CDR3 extends over 16 amino acids. Trimming took 5 bases from V and 3 from J; bases not matched to a gene: 6. Germline V CDR1 and CDR2: SGHVS, FNYEAQ. The CDR3 spells CASSRGQGVYNSPLHF. CDR3 bases: TGTGCCAGCAGCCGAGGACAGGGTGTCTATAATTCACCCCTCCACTTT.

V gene TRBV28 combines with J gene TRBJ1-6; no clear D gene. This CDR3 has 17 residues. Trimming shortened V by 3 bases and J by 0 bases, and 12 bases separated the two germline ends. Germline V lookup: CDR1 MDHEN, CDR2 SYDVKM. The CDR3 DNA reads TGTGCCAGCAGTTTTTATGAGGGAAGCTCCTATAATTCACCCCTCCACTTT. Its protein product is CASSFYEGSSYNSPLHF. The whole variable domain, remainder taken from reference TRBV28 and TRBJ1-6, is DVKVTQSSRYLVKRTGEKVFLECVQDMDHENMFWYRQDPGLGLRLIYFSYDVKMKEKGDIPEGYSVSREKKERFSLILESASTNQTSMYLCASSFYEGSSYNSPLHFGNGTRLTVT.

The sample holds a few counts of this clonotype. The CDR3 here is CASSSGGIQETQYF. CDR3 in DNA: TGTGCCAGCAGTTCGGGCGGGATCCAAGAGACCCAGTACTTC. The chain employs TRBV6-5 and TRBJ2-5, with D possibly TRBD2 on 6 matching bases. Per the germline V gene, CDR1 is MNHEY and CDR2 is SVGAGI. The CDR3 is 14 residues long. With 4 bases removed from V and 1 base from J, the gap between germline ends came to 10 bases.